This is a list of T cell receptor beta chains from one sample in a study of shared clonotypes between healthy human individuals. Profiling relied on immunoSEQ multiplex PCR, and the TCRdb table lists in-frame clones only, not all of them. The data hold 2,100,000 or so clones, with approximately 94% observed a single time. Material: naive CD4+ T cells sorted from blood. These receptors were collected from a man between 18 and 29 years old in good health. The CDR3 runs from the conserved cysteine through the conserved F or W.

V	J	CDR3
TRBV5-4	TRBJ1-1	CASKPDVNTEAFF
TRBV7-9	TRBJ2-1	CASNLGSAIHYNEQFF
TRBV7-2	TRBJ2-7	CASSLHVGRGEQYF
TRBV6-5	TRBJ1-6	CASSYGVNSPLHF
TRBV9	TRBJ2-3	CASSPRTSGRALATQYF
TRBV28	TRBJ2-5	CASRSNRGLQETQYF
TRBV23-1	TRBJ1-5	CASSQSGTEDSNQPQHF
TRBV19	TRBJ2-5	CASSSSRVETQYF
TRBV6-1	TRBJ1-5	CASSVRTGIFGNQPQHF
TRBV28	TRBJ2-7	CATRTGGLSSEQYF
TRBV2	TRBJ1-5	CASSEGDSTNQPQHF
TRBV2	TRBJ1-4	CASSVRVKLFF
TRBV6-1	TRBJ2-7	CASSETGTFLQGEQYF
TRBV11-2	TRBJ2-7	CASSRGQGSYEQYF
TRBV30	TRBJ2-7	CAWSVDRGDEQYF
TRBV5-1	TRBJ2-2	CASRSGTGLNTGELFF
TRBV7-2	TRBJ1-3	CASSRSSGNTIYF
TRBV11-2	TRBJ2-5	CASSLDRRAQETQYF